This T cell receptor beta chain was sequenced during a study of T cells in Graves' hyperthyroidism and ophthalmopathy. The CDR3 regions of TCR beta were amplified from RNA transcripts. HTBI primers drove first-round RT-PCR of the TCR CDR3. TCRdb called the multiplex PCR reads again in MiXCR, with one record for every CDR3 protein. The sample carries fewer than 200,000 distinct CDR3 sequences, about 9.4% recorded once. This CDR3 region has 14 residues. Trimming left V 4 bases short and J 10 bases short, with 17 bases between. CDR1 and CDR2 (germline): LGHDT, YNNKEL (reference sequence). This clonotype showed up just a few times.

The specimen sequenced was blood. This rearrangement joins TRBV3-1 to TRBJ2-1, with D perhaps matching TRBD1 (6 bases). The source of this sequence is a woman in her late teens or twenties with Graves' hyperthyroidism that later progressed to Graves' ophthalmopathy. Written as DNA, the CDR3 is TGTGCCAGCAGCCTAGCCTTTGGGGGCCGGGAGCAGTTCTTC. Translating gives CASSLAFGGREQFF.